This TCR beta chain was recorded in a study of blood T cell repertoires in COVID-19. About the research overall: Acute-phase and convalescent COVID-19 samples originated in the United States, Italy and Spain. PBMCs, B-cell-depleted T cells, or T cells provided the cDNA or gDNA that made up the material.

As originally analysed: Nucleated cell number was recorded as an estimate derived from reference gene primer amplification. Libraries were prepared by immunoSEQ multiplex PCR; TCRdb keeps only in-frame clonotypes and omits some of them. V and J calls plus clone size are reproduced from that table; the DNA served to infer D and trimming. The repertoire includes about 220,000 clones, 84% of them detected once, and roughly 10% sits in the top ten. This clone was seen only a few times. The CDR3 extends over 15 amino acids. V lost 1 base to trimming and J lost 8 bases, with 15 bases between them. Germline-derived CDR1 and CDR2 are LNHNV and YYDKDF (reference sequence).

The sample taken for sequencing was peripheral blood. The receptor comes from a man between 45 and 60 years old with active or convalescent COVID-19. The J gene is TRBJ1-3, the V gene TRBV15; the D gene is possibly TRBD1 (5 bases). CDR3 nucleotides: TGTGCCACCAGCAGAGGGGGGATCGGGGGAGACACCATATATTTT. Translation: CATSRGGIGGDTIYF.